This passage covers 15 T cell receptor beta chains from one sample sequenced in a study of blood T cell repertoires in COVID-19. TCRdb keeps only in-frame clones here, not all; method: immunoSEQ multiplex PCR. Found here are around 250,000 clones, around 83% of them singletons; the top ten hold more than 4%. Sequencing was performed on PBMCs or T cells enriched from blood (not recorded which). The receptors shown here come from a man aged 35 to 55 who had been exposed to COVID-19.

The chain carries TRBV12-1 and TRBJ2-5; TRBD2, the table's D call, was not compared with the DNA. TRBV12-1 is termed a pseudogene. The CDR3 runs 19 residues. The CDR3 spells CASSFAEGGRALVAETQYF. In DNA, the CDR3 is TGTGCCAGCAGTTTCGCCGAGGGCGGGAGGGCCCTGGTGGCGGAGACCCAGTACTTC.

This clone was detected ten times or more. V and J are TRBV30 and TRBJ1-2, with 7 bases matching TRBD1. CDR1 and CDR2 from the germline V gene are GTSNPN and SVGIG (reference sequence). Trimming at V came to 5 bases and at J to 4 bases, leaving 7 bases not matched to a gene. The CDR3 is 13 amino acids. Here the CDR3 DNA reads TGTGCCTGGGAGTCGACAGGGCGCTATGGCTACACCTTC. Translating gives CAWESTGRYGYTF.

The CDR3 DNA is TGTGCCAGTAGTATAACCCCGCCTAGCGGGACCTACAATGAGCAGTTCTTC. Its protein is CASSITPPSGTYNEQFF. The rearrangement joins TRBV19 to TRBJ2-1; TRBD2 aligns across 9 bases. CDR1 and CDR2 from the germline V gene are LNHDA and SQIVND (reference sequence). Trimming at V came to 2 bases and at J to 2 bases, leaving 7 bases not matched to a gene. CDR3 length equals 17 residues.

This chain uses TRBV9 with TRBJ2-1; 9 positions match TRBD1. V dropped 4 bases and J dropped 3; count of bases not matched to a gene: 5. The CDR3 sequence is 15 residues long. Germline CDR1 SGDLS, CDR2 YYNGEE. As DNA, the CDR3 is TGTGCCAGCAGCCAACAGGGACAGGGCTACAATGAGCAGTTCTTC. This translates into CASSQQGQGYNEQFF.

This chain connects TRBV11-2 to TRBJ1-1, with TRBD1 as a possible D gene (5 bases). The CDR3 has 15 residues. With 2 bases removed from V and 0 bases from J, the gap between germline ends came to 10 bases. Germline CDR1 reads SGHAT; CDR2 reads FQNNGV. DNA for the CDR3: TGTGCCAGCAGCTTATTAAGGGGCATGAACACTGAAGCTTTCTTT. It specifies CASSLLRGMNTEAFF.

The gene calls are TRBV27 and TRBJ2-3, with TRBD2 identical over 12 bases. CDR3 length: 14 residues. Germline V gene lookup returns CDR1 MNHEY and CDR2 SMNVEV (reference sequence). Germline trimming cut 3 bases from V and 7 bases from J; bases unmatched to any gene: 2. The CDR3 here is CASSLGLAGNTQYF. The CDR3 bases are TGTGCCAGCAGTTTGGGACTAGCGGGTAATACGCAGTATTTT.

Here the CDR3 DNA reads TGTGCCAGCAGCGCGGGACTAGCGTCTAGCTATGAGCAGTTCTTC. Translation: CASSAGLASSYEQFF. This rearrangement joins TRBV7-8 to TRBJ2-1; TRBD2 aligns across 10 bases. The CDR3 sequence is 15 residues long. Per germline, CDR1 SGHVS and CDR2 FQNEAQ. V was clipped by 5 bases and J by 8 bases; unmatched bases: 9. The full variable domain, completed using reference TRBV7-8 and TRBJ2-1, is GAGVSQSPRYKVAKRGQDVALRCDPISGHVSLFWYQQALGQGPEFLTYFQNEAQLDKSGLPSDRFFAERPEGSVSTLKIQRTQQEDSAVYLCASSAGLASSYEQFFGPGTRLTVL.

As to this clone: A junction end diverges from the germline sequence, so it may reflect a read error. The CDR3 spells CASSRDGQAGPF. In DNA, the CDR3 is TGTGCCAGCTCAAGGGACGGCCAAGCGGGACCATTC. The rearrangement joins TRBV18 to TRBJ1-2; maybe TRBD1 (5 bases). In germline, CDR1 is KGHSH, CDR2 LQKENI. The CDR3 sequence is 12 residues long.

The rearrangement joins TRBV3-1 (or the pseudogene TRBV3-2) to TRBJ1-2; D unresolved. The CDR3 loop spans 16 amino acids. The germline V and J ends were trimmed by 0 bases and 8 bases, with 19 bases remaining between them. Per the germline V gene, CDR1 is LGHDT and CDR2 is YNNKEL (reference sequence). This CDR3 reads CASSQDSVVGSGGYTF. DNA of the CDR3: TGTGCCAGCAGCCAAGATTCCGTCGTGGGTAGCGGCGGCTACACCTTC.

The CDR3 coding sequence is TGTGCCAGCAGCTTAGTAGGAGGGGGCAATCAGCCCCAGCATTTT. Its translation: CASSLVGGGNQPQHF. The chain recombines TRBV7-8 with TRBJ1-5, with D maybe TRBD1 (5 bases). This CDR3 comprises 15 residues. V was trimmed by 1 base and J by 2 bases, leaving 9 bases between them. The germline CDR1 and CDR2 sequences are SGHVS and FQNEAQ.

The chain is built from TRBV20-1 and TRBJ2-1, with D unclear. This CDR3 is built from 11 residues. V was cut by 2 bases and J by 6 bases, with 5 bases left in between. Germline CDR1 is DFQATT and CDR2 is SNEGSKA (reference sequence). The chain's CDR3 is CSARSVNEQFF. Written as DNA, the CDR3 is TGCAGTGCTAGATCGGTCAATGAGCAGTTCTTC.

This chain connects TRBV29-1 to TRBJ2-7; a possible D gene is TRBD1 (6 bases). V was trimmed by 7 bases and J by 4 bases, leaving 17 bases between them. This CDR3 has 13 residues. CDR1 is SQVTM, CDR2 ANQGSEA, per germline. CDR3 DNA: TGCAGCGCTGAGGACAGCTTAATATACGAGCAGTACTTC. This gives the protein CSAEDSLIYEQYF.

This clone was counted a single time. The rearrangement uses TRBV2 and TRBJ1-2; tentative D call: TRBD1 (6 bases). The CDR3 is 15 amino acids. V gave up 6 bases and J gave up 0 bases, with 14 bases separating them. Germline values: CDR1 SNHLY, CDR2 FYNNEI. The CDR3 sequence: CASRSTGRANYGYTF. The CDR3 DNA sequence: TGTGCCAGCAGGTCGACAGGCCGAGCTAACTATGGCTACACCTTC.

This clone was recorded once. The genes are TRBV9 and TRBJ2-3; 9 bases are a match to TRBD1. The ends lost 3 bases at V and 4 bases at J; junction bases unmatched: 0. Germline V gene lookup returns CDR1 SGDLS and CDR2 YYNGEE. The CDR3 runs 13 residues. CDR3 residues: CASSGDRADTQYF. The CDR3 region has the DNA TGTGCCAGCAGCGGGGACAGGGCAGATACGCAGTATTTT.

This clone was found once. This sequence joins TRBV5-1 and TRBJ2-4; perhaps TRBD2 as D (5 bases). Germline V gene data show CDR1 as SGHRS and CDR2 as YFSETQ. CDR3 length equals 15 residues. V was trimmed by 0 bases and J by 8 bases, leaving 15 bases between them. The CDR3 loop reads CASSLVGSFGYIQYF. DNA for the CDR3: TGCGCCAGCAGCTTGGTAGGGAGTTTTGGGTACATTCAGTACTTC.